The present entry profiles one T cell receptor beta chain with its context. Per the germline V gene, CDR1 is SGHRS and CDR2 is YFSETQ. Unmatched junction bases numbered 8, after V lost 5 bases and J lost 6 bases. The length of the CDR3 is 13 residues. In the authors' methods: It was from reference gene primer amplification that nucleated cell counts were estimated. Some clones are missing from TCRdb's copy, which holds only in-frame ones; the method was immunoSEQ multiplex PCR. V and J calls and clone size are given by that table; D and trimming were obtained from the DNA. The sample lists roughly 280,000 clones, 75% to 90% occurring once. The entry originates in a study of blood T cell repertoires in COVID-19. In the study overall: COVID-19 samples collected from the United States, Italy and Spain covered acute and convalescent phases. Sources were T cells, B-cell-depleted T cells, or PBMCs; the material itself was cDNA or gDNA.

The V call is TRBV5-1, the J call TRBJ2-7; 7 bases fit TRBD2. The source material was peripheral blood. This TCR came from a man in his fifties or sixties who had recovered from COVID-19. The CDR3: CASRTGREAEQYF. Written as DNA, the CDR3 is TGCGCCAGCAGAACGGGGAGGGAGGCCGAGCAGTACTTC.